This T cell receptor (beta chain) derives from a study of blood T cell repertoires in COVID-19. Across the study: Sample material is recorded as cDNA or gDNA derived from T cells, B-cell-depleted T cells, or PBMCs.

Authors' data handling: Amplifying reference gene primers gave estimates of nucleated cell counts. Profiling relied on immunoSEQ multiplex PCR, and the TCRdb table lists in-frame clones only, not all of them. The V and J calls and clone size were taken over from that table, and D and trimming were inferred from the DNA. Counted here are about 300,000 clones, just over 90% occurring once; the ten biggest clones make up around 2.2%. The Seattle site enrolled patients during active infection and followed them longitudinally. The CDR3 contains 14 residues. CDR1 is LNHNV, CDR2 YYDKDF, per germline (reference sequence). Trimming removed 1 base at V and 6 bases at J, with 7 bases between.

This TCR was recovered from a woman aged 25 to 45 with COVID-19, enrolled during active disease. J is TRBJ1-6 and V is TRBV15; D remains ambiguous. Material for sequencing was peripheral blood. The CDR3 sequence: CATSRGSINSPLHF. The CDR3 region has the DNA TGTGCCACCAGCAGAGGTTCCATTAATTCACCCCTCCACTTT.